A single sample gave rise to the 19 T cell receptor beta chains below, sequenced in a study of control samples from healthy donors and cancer patients (dated by TCRdb to the early 2020s). Receptor libraries were prepared by the immunoSEQ multiplex PCR assay. The clones in this table, taken by TCRdb from immuneACCESS, are in-frame only. Not every clone is retained; where verified, under half of the shortfall comes from an unresolved V gene, and the cause of the rest is unknown. Across this sample there are roughly 130,000 clones, with roughly 90% seen only once. Together, the top ten hold 2% to 3% of the sample. The sequencing input was blood. Source of these receptors: a man between 18 and 29 years old in good health.

This sequence joins TRBV18 and TRBJ2-6; D is ambiguous. V was shortened by 3 bases and J by 0 bases, with 9 bases between the two germline ends. CDR3 length: 16 residues. Germline V CDR1 and CDR2: KGHSH, LQKENI. Here the CDR3 DNA reads TGTGCCAGCTCACCGCTTCTGGCCTCTGGGGCCAACGTCCTGACTTTC. The encoded protein is CASSPLLASGANVLTF.

The chain is built from TRBV4-1 and TRBJ1-1; D remains ambiguous. Germline CDR1 and CDR2: MGHRA and YSYEKL. Trimming took off 0 bases at V and 4 bases at J, with 9 bases between the two ends. CDR3 length: 14 residues. The CDR3: CASSQDWGITEAFF. The CDR3 nucleotides read TGCGCCAGCAGCCAAGATTGGGGTATCACTGAAGCTTTCTTT.

The chain recombines TRBV7-9 with TRBJ1-6, with 7 bases aligning to TRBD1. The CDR3 has 15 amino acids. Germline trimming cut 5 bases from V and 7 bases from J; bases unmatched to any gene: 8. Germline V CDR1 and CDR2: SEHNR, FQNEAQ (reference sequence). For the CDR3, the DNA is TGTGCCAGCAGCAGGAGACAGGGCGCGAATTCACCCCTCCACTTT. Translated: CASSRRQGANSPLHF.

J is TRBJ2-7 and V is TRBV7-8; tentative D call: TRBD1 (6 bases). V gave up 0 bases and J gave up 2 bases, with 8 bases separating them. Germline-derived CDR1 and CDR2 are SGHVS and FQNEAQ. This CDR3 region has 14 residues. DNA for the CDR3: TGTGCCAGCAGCTTAGCGGGGGCCGCCTACGAGCAGTACTTC. This sequence encodes CASSLAGAAYEQYF. Full variable domain (missing parts from reference TRBV7-8 and TRBJ2-7): GAGVSQSPRYKVAKRGQDVALRCDPISGHVSLFWYQQALGQGPEFLTYFQNEAQLDKSGLPSDRFFAERPEGSVSTLKIQRTQQEDSAVYLCASSLAGAAYEQYFGPGTRLTVT.

The chain carries TRBV15 and TRBJ1-5, with TRBD1 matching 7 bases. The CDR3 covers 15 residues. The V gene end was trimmed by 2 bases and the J gene end by 2 bases; junction bases not matched to a gene: 3. CDR1 is LNHNV and CDR2 is YYDKDF in the germline V gene (reference sequence). The CDR3 bases are TGTGCCACCAGCAGAACAGGGGAGCGCAATCAGCCCCAGCATTTT. Translating gives CATSRTGERNQPQHF. The full variable domain, completed using reference TRBV15 and TRBJ1-5, is DAMVIQNPRYQVTQFGKPVTLSCSQTLNHNVMYWYQQKSSQAPKLLFHYYDKDFNNEADTPDNFQSRRPNTSFCFLDIRSPGLGDTAMYLCATSRTGERNQPQHFGDGTRLSIL.

The chain carries TRBV7-3 and TRBJ2-2, with D unclear. The CDR3 loop spans 14 amino acids. Trimming shortened V by 3 bases and J by 2 bases, and 7 bases separated the two germline ends. Germline values: CDR1 SGHTA, CDR2 FQGTGA. CDR3 sequence reads: CASSFRRNTGELFF. CDR3 DNA sequence: TGTGCCAGCAGCTTCAGGAGAAACACCGGGGAGCTGTTTTTT.

V gene TRBV30 combines with J gene TRBJ2-1, with 12 bases identical to TRBD2. Germline V gives CDR1 GTSNPN, CDR2 SVGIG (reference sequence). This CDR3 contains 15 residues. V was clipped by 5 bases and J by 6 bases; unmatched bases: 8. CDR3: CAWAPLAGGTNEQFF. The CDR3 DNA reads TGTGCCTGGGCCCCCCTAGCGGGAGGGACCAATGAGCAGTTCTTC.

This rearrangement joins TRBV30 to TRBJ2-5, with TRBD1 as a possible D gene (7 bases). The CDR3 runs 15 residues. The V gene's germline CDR1 is GTSNPN and CDR2 SVGIG (reference sequence). V lost 2 bases and J lost 5, with 18 bases in between. CDR3 sequence reads: CAWSRETGTGETQYF. For the CDR3, the DNA is TGTGCCTGGAGTCGGGAGACAGGGACTGGGGAGACCCAGTACTTC.

The V and J genes are TRBV7-3 and TRBJ2-1; a weak D match, TRBD2 (5 bases). The CDR3 spans 16 residues. CDR1 is SGHTA and CDR2 is FQGTGA in the germline V gene. Trimming took 1 base from V and 0 from J, leaving 10 bases between them. DNA for the CDR3: TGTGCCAGCAGCTTAAGTTTGGGGAGCTCCTACAATGAGCAGTTCTTC. Protein sequence: CASSLSLGSSYNEQFF.

This clone was detected only a few times. The chain carries TRBV6-4 and TRBJ2-3; 8 nucleotides align to TRBD2. Germline CDR1 MRHNA, CDR2 SNTAGT. The CDR3 is 16 residues long. After removal of 2 bases from V and 2 bases from J, the junction contained 6 bases not matched to a gene. CDR3 sequence reads: CASSDSSSGDTDTQYF. CDR3 nucleotide sequence: TGTGCCAGCAGTGACAGTAGTAGCGGGGACACAGATACGCAGTATTTT.

The J gene is TRBJ2-1, the V gene TRBV4-1; D unclear. The CDR3 extends over 15 amino acids. In germline, CDR1 is MGHRA, CDR2 YSYEKL. Trimming shortened V by 0 bases and J by 6 bases, and 12 bases separated the two germline ends. CDR3 coding DNA: TGCGCCAGCAGCCAAGATCTTCTAATGGTCAATGAGCAGTTCTTC. This codes for CASSQDLLMVNEQFF.

V usage is TRBV5-1 and J usage is TRBJ2-3; the D is unclear. Between the trimmed V and J ends, which lost 2 bases and 0 bases, there was a span of 7 bases. The CDR3 consists of 14 residues. Germline V CDR1 and CDR2: SGHRS, YFSETQ. This CDR3 reads CASSLASSTDTQYF. DNA for the CDR3: TGCGCCAGCAGCTTAGCCTCTAGCACAGATACGCAGTATTTT. Together with reference TRBV5-1 and TRBJ2-3, the CDR3 gives the full variable domain: KAGVTQTPRYLIKTRGQQVTLSCSPISGHRSVSWYQQTPGQGLQFLFEYFSETQRNKGNFPGRFSGRQFSNSRSEMNVSTLELGDSALYLCASSLASSTDTQYFGPGTRLTVL.

In this sample, this clone turned up a few times. The chain recombines TRBV11-1 with TRBJ1-1; 8 bases are shared with TRBD1. Germline lookup yields CDR1 SGHAT and CDR2 FQDESV (reference sequence). V lost 6 bases to trimming and J lost 4 bases; unmatched junction nucleotides: 7. The CDR3 sequence is 14 residues long. In DNA, the CDR3 is TGTGCCAGCAGTCCAAATACAGGGGGCACTGAAGCTTTCTTT. Translation gives CASSPNTGGTEAFF.

The rearrangement links TRBV6-5 to TRBJ1-2, with a possible D match to TRBD1 (6 bases). CDR1 and CDR2 from the germline V gene are MNHEY and SVGAGI. The CDR3 runs 14 residues. The V and J ends lost 2 bases and 6 bases respectively, with 13 bases between them. CDR3 amino acids: CASSYGPQGNGYTF. The CDR3 region has the DNA TGTGCCAGCAGTTACGGACCCCAGGGGAATGGCTACACCTTC.

V gene TRBV15 combines with J gene TRBJ2-1, with 8 bases matching TRBD2. The V gene end was trimmed by 4 bases and the J gene end by 6 bases; junction bases not matched to a gene: 8. Germline values: CDR1 LNHNV, CDR2 YYDKDF (reference sequence). This CDR3 has 15 amino acids. The CDR3 DNA follows: TGTGCCACCAGCATCGCAAGCGGGAGACCCAATGAGCAGTTCTTC. Translating gives CATSIASGRPNEQFF. Full variable domain (missing parts from reference TRBV15 and TRBJ2-1): DAMVIQNPRYQVTQFGKPVTLSCSQTLNHNVMYWYQQKSSQAPKLLFHYYDKDFNNEADTPDNFQSRRPNTSFCFLDIRSPGLGDTAMYLCATSIASGRPNEQFFGPGTRLTVL.

The CDR3 here is CAWSPPGTLNTEAFF. Here the CDR3 DNA reads TGTGCCTGGAGTCCCCCCGGGACTTTGAACACTGAAGCTTTCTTT. The chain has TRBV30 and TRBJ1-1; weak D call: TRBD1 (5 bases). The CDR3 length is 15 residues. Looked up from germline, CDR1 is GTSNPN and CDR2 is SVGIG (reference sequence). V lost 2 bases and J lost 0, with 13 bases in between. The whole variable domain, filled in from reference TRBV30 and TRBJ1-1, reads SQTIHQWPATLVQPVGSPLSLECTVEGTSNPNLYWYRQAAGRGLQLLFYSVGIGQISSEVPQNLSASRPQDRQFILSSKKLLLSDSGFYLCAWSPPGTLNTEAFFGQGTRLTVV.

In this sample, this clone turned up once. The genes are TRBV7-2 and TRBJ2-2, with D unresolved. V was clipped by 5 bases and J by 3 bases, with 4 bases between them. Looked up from germline, CDR1 is SGHTA and CDR2 is FQGNSA. The CDR3 is made up of 12 amino acids. This CDR3 is CASSSYTGELFF. CDR3 nucleotides: TGTGCCAGCAGCAGCTACACCGGGGAGCTGTTTTTT. The entire variable domain, with the rest obtained from reference TRBV7-2 and TRBJ2-2, is as follows: GAGVSQSPSNKVTEKGKDVELRCDPISGHTALYWYRQSLGQGLEFLIYFQGNSAPDKSGLPSDRFSAERTGGSVSTLTIQRTQQEDSAVYLCASSSYTGELFFGEGSRLTVL.

This clone was seen only once. The chain uses TRBV6-6 and TRBJ2-7; perhaps TRBD2 as D (5 bases). Germline CDR1 and CDR2: MNHNY and SVGAGI (reference sequence). V lost 4 bases, J lost 0 bases, and 13 bases lay in between. The CDR3 consists of 15 residues. CDR3 bases: TGTGCCAGCAGTTCCCCGGACTCCGGCTCCTACGAGCAGTACTTC. Protein sequence: CASSSPDSGSYEQYF.

V is TRBV5-1 and J is TRBJ2-7, with 8 nucleotides matching TRBD2. The CDR3 is 17 amino acids. J was trimmed by 0 bases and V by 4 bases; bases with no gene match: 12. CDR1 and CDR2 from the germline V gene are SGHRS and YFSETQ. This CDR3 is CASSAGGVAPSSYEQYF. CDR3 bases: TGCGCCAGCAGCGCGGGAGGCGTAGCCCCCAGCTCCTACGAGCAGTACTTC.